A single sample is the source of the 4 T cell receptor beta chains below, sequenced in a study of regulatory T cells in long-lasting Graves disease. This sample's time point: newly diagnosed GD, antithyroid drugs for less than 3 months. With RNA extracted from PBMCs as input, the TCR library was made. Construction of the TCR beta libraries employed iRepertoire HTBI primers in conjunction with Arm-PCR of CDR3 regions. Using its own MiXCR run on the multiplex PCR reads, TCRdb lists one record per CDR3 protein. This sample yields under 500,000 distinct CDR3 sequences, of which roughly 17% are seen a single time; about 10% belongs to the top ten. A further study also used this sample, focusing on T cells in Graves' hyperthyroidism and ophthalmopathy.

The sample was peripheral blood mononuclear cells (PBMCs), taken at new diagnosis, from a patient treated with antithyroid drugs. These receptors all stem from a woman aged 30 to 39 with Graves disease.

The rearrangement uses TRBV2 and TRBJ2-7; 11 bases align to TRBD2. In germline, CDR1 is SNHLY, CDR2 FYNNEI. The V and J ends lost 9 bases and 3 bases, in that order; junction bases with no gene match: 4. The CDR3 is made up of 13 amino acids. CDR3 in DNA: TGTGCCAGGGGACTAGCGGAGGTCTACGAGCAGTACTTC. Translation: CARGLAEVYEQYF. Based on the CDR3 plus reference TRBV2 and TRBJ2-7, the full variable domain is EPEVTQTPSHQVTQMGQEVILRCVPISNHLYFYWYRQILGQKVEFLVSFYNNEISEKSEIFDDQFSVERPDGSNFTLKIRSTKLEDSAMYFCARGLAEVYEQYFGPGTRLTVT.

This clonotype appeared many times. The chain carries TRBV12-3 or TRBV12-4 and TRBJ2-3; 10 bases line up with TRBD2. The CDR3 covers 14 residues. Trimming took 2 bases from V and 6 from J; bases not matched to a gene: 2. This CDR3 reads CASSLLAGVDTQYF. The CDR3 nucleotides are TGTGCCAGCAGTTTACTAGCGGGGGTGGATACGCAGTATTTT.

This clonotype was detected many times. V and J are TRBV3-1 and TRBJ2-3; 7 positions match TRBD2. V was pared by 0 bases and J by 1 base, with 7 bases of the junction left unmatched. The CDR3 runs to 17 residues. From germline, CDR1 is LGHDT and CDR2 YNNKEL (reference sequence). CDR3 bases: TGTGCCAGCAGCCAAGACCGCGGGAGAGGGGGCACAGATACGCAGTATTTT. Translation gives CASSQDRGRGGTDTQYF.

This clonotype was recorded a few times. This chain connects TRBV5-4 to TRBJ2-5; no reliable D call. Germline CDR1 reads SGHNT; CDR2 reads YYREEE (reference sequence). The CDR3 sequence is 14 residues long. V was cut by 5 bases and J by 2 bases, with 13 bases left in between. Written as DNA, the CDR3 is TGTGCCAGCAGTTTTCAAGCTGCTCAAGAGACCCAGTACTTC. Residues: CASSFQAAQETQYF. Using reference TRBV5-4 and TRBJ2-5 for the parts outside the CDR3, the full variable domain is ETGVTQSPTHLIKTRGQQVTLRCSSQSGHNTVSWYQQALGQGPQFIFQYYREEENGRGNFPPRFSGLQFPNYSSELNVNALELDDSALYLCASSFQAAQETQYFGPGTRLLVL.